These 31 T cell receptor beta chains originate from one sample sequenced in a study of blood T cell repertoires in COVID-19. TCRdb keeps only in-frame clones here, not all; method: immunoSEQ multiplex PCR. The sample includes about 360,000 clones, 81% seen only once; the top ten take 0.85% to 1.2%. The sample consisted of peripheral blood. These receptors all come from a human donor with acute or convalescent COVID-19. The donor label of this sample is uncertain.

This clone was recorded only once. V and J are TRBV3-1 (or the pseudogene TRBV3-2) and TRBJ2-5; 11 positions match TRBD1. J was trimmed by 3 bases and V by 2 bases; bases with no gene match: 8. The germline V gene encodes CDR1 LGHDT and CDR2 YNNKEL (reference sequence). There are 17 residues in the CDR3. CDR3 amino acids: CASSQPGTGGIKETQYF. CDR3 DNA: TGTGCCAGCAGCCAACCCGGGACAGGGGGTATTAAAGAGACCCAGTACTTC.

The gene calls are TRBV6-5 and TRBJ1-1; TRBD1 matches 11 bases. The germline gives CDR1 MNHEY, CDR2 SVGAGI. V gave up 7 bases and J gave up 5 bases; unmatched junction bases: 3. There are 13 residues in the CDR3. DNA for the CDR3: TGTGCCAGCACGGGACAGGGGGAGACTGAAGCTTTCTTT. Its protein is CASTGQGETEAFF.

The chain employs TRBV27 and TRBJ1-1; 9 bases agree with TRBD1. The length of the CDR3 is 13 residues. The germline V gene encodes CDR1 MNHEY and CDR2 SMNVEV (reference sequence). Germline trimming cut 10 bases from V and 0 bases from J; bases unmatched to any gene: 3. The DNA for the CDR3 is TGTGCCACCAGGGACAGGGTGAACACTGAAGCTTTCTTT. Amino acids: CATRDRVNTEAFF.

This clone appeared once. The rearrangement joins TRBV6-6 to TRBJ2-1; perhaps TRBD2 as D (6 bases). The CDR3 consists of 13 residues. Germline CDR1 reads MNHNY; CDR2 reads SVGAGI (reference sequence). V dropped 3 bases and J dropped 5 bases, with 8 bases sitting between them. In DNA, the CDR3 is TGTGCCAGCAGTTATGCGGGGAACAATGAGCAGTTCTTC. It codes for CASSYAGNNEQFF.

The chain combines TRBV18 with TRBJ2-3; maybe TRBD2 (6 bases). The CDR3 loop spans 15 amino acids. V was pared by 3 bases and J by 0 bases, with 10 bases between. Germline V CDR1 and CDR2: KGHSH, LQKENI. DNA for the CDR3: TGTGCCAGCTCACCCAAGCGGGTTAGCACAGATACGCAGTATTTT. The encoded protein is CASSPKRVSTDTQYF.

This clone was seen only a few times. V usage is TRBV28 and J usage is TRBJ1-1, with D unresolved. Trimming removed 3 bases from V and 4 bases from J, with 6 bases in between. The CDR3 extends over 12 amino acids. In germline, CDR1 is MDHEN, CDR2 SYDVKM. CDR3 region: CASSFSITEAFF. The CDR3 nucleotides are TGTGCCAGCAGTTTCAGTATCACTGAAGCTTTCTTT. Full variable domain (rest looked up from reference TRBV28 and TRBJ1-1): DVKVTQSSRYLVKRTGEKVFLECVQDMDHENMFWYRQDPGLGLRLIYFSYDVKMKEKGDIPEGYSVSREKKERFSLILESASTNQTSMYLCASSFSITEAFFGQGTRLTVV.

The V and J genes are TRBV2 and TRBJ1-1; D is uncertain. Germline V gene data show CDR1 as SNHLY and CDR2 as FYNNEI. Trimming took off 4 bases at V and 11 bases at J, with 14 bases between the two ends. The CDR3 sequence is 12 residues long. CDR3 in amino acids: CASSGRSYSAFF. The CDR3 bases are TGTGCCAGCAGTGGACGGAGTTATTCGGCTTTCTTT.

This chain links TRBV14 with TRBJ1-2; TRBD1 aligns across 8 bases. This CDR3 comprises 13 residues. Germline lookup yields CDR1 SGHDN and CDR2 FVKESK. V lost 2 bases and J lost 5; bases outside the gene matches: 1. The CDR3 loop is CASSQWTGYGYTF. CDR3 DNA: TGTGCCAGCAGCCAATGGACAGGGTATGGCTACACCTTC.

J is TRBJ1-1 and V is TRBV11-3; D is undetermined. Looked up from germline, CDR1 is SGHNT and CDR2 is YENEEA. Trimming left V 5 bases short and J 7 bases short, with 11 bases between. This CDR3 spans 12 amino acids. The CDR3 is CASSARGDEAFF. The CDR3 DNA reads TGTGCCAGCAGCGCCCGAGGAGATGAAGCTTTCTTT.

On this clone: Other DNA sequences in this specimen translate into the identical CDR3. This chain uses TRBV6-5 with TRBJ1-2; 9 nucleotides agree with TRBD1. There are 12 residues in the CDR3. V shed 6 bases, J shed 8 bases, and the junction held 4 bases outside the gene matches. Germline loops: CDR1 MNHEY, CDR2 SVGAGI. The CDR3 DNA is TGTGCCAGCAGCAGGACAGGGGACGGCTACACCTTC. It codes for CASSRTGDGYTF.

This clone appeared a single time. CDR3 DNA sequence: TGTGCCAGCAGTGCATTCAGGAGGGAGCCATGGAATACGCAGTATTTT. It encodes CASSAFRREPWNTQYF. The chain has TRBV6-6 and TRBJ2-3; a weak D match, TRBD2 (6 bases). V lost 5 bases and J 7 bases, leaving 22 bases between the germline ends. The germline gives CDR1 MNHNY, CDR2 SVGAGI (reference sequence). There are 16 residues in the CDR3.

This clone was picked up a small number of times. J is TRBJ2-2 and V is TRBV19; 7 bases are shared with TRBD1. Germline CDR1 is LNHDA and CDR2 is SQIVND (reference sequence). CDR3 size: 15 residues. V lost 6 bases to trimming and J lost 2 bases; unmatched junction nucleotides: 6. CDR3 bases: TGTGCCAGTAGACCGGGACAGATCAACACCGGGGAGCTGTTTTTT. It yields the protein CASRPGQINTGELFF. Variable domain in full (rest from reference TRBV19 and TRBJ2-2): DGGITQSPKYLFRKEGQNVTLSCEQNLNHDAMYWYRQDPGQGLRLIYYSQIVNDFQKGDIAEGYSVSREKKESFPLTVTSAQKNPTAFYLCASRPGQINTGELFFGEGSRLTVL.

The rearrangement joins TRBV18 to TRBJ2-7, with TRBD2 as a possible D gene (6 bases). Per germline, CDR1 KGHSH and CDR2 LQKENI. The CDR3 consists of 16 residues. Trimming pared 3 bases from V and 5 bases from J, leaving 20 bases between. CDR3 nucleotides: TGTGCCAGCTCACCTCGCCGGAGGAGCGGGCTCGACGAGCAGTACTTC. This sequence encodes CASSPRRRSGLDEQYF.

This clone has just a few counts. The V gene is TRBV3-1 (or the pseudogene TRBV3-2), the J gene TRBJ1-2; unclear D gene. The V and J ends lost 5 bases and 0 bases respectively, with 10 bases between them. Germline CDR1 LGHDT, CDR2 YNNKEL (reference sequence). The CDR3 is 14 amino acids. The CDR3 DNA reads TGTGCCAGCAGCAACCGTGAGACTAACTATGGCTACACCTTC. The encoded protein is CASSNRETNYGYTF.

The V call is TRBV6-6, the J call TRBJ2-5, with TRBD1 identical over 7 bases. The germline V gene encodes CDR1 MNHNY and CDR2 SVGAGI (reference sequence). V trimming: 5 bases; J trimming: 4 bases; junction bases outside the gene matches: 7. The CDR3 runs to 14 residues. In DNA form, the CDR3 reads TGTGCCAGCAGTCTCGGTCCAGGGGGAGAGACCCAGTACTTC. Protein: CASSLGPGGETQYF.

The CDR3 sequence is CASSPLTGELFF. The CDR3 nucleotides read TGCGCCAGCAGCCCTCTTACCGGGGAGCTGTTTTTT. The genes are TRBV5-1 and TRBJ2-2; no firm D call. Germline CDR1 is SGHRS and CDR2 is YFSETQ. With 4 bases removed from V and 5 bases from J, the gap between germline ends came to 6 bases. The CDR3 consists of 12 residues.

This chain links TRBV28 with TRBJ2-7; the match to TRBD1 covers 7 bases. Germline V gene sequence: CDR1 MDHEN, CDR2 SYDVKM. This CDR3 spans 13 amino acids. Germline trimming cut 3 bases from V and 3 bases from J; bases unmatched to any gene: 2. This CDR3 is CASSFYRGYEQYF. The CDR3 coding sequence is TGTGCCAGCAGTTTTTACAGGGGCTACGAGCAGTACTTC.

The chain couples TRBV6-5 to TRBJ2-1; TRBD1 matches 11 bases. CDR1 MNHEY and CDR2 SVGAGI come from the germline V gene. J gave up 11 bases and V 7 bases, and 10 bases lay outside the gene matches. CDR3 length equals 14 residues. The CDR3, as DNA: TGTGCCAGCACCAAGGACAGGGGGCGCGGTAAGCAGTTCTTC. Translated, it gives CASTKDRGRGKQFF.

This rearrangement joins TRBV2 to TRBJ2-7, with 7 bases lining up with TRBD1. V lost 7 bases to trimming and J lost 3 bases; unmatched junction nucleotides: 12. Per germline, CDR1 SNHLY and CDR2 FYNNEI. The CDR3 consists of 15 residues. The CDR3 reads CASTMGQSKGYEQYF. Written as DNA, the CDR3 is TGTGCCAGCACCATGGGACAGAGCAAAGGCTACGAGCAGTACTTC.

CDR3 loop: CASSLVTGGSQTMAEQYF. The CDR3 DNA follows: TGTGCCAGCAGCTTGGTTACTGGCGGGAGCCAAACGATGGCCGAGCAGTACTTC. The genes are TRBV11-2 and TRBJ2-7, with TRBD2 matching over 7 bases. The CDR3 runs to 18 residues. The germline V gene encodes CDR1 SGHAT and CDR2 FQNNGV. The junction had 20 bases not matched to a gene; V was cut back by 3 bases and J by 6 bases.

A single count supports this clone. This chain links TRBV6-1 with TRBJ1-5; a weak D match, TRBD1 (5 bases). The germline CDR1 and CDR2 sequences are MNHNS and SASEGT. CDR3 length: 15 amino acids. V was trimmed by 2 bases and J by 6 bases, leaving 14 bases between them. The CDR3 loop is CASSERRVSGQPQHF. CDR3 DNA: TGTGCCAGCAGTGAACGCAGGGTTTCGGGTCAGCCCCAGCATTTT.

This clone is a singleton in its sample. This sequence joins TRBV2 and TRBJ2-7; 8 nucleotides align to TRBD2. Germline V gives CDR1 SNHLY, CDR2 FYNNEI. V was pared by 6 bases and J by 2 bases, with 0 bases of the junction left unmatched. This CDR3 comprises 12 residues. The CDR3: CASRGLAYEQYF. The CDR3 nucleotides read TGTGCCAGCAGGGGACTAGCCTACGAGCAGTACTTC.

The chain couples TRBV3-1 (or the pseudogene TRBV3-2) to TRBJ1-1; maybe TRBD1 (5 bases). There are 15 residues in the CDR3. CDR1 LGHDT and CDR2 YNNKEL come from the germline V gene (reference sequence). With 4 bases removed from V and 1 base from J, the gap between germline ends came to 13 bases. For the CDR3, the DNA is TGTGCCAGCAGCCTGCTTTTTCAGGGGAACACTGAAGCTTTCTTT. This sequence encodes CASSLLFQGNTEAFF.

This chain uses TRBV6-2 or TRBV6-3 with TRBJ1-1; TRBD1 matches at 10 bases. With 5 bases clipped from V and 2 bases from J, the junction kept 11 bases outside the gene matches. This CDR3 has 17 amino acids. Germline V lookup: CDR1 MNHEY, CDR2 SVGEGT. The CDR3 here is CASSARQGANRNTEAFF. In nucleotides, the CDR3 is TGTGCCAGCAGTGCCCGACAGGGGGCGAACCGTAACACTGAAGCTTTCTTT.

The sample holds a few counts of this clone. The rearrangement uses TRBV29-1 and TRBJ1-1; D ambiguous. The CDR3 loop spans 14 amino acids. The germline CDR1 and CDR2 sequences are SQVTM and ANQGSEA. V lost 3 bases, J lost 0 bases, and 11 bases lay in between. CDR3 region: CSVDQRRVNTEAFF. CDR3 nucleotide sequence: TGCAGCGTTGACCAGAGGAGGGTGAACACTGAAGCTTTCTTT.

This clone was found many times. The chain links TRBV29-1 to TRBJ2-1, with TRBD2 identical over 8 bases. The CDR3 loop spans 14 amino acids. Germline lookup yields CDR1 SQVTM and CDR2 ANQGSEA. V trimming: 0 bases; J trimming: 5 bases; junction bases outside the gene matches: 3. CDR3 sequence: CSVEDGGVNNEQFF. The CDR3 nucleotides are TGCAGCGTTGAAGACGGGGGGGTCAACAATGAGCAGTTCTTC.

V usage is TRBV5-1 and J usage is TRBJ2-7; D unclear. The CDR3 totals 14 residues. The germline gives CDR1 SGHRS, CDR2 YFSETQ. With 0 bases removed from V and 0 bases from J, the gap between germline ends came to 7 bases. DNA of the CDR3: TGCGCCAGCAGCTTGGACACCTTCTCCTACGAGCAGTACTTC. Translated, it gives CASSLDTFSYEQYF.

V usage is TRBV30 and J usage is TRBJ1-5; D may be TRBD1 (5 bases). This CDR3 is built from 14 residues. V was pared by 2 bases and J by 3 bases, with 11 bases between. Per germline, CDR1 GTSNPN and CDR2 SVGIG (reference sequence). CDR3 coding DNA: TGTGCCTGGAGTAAAGTACAGGCCAATCAGCCCCAGCATTTT. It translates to CAWSKVQANQPQHF. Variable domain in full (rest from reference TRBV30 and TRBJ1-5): SQTIHQWPATLVQPVGSPLSLECTVEGTSNPNLYWYRQAAGRGLQLLFYSVGIGQISSEVPQNLSASRPQDRQFILSSKKLLLSDSGFYLCAWSKVQANQPQHFGDGTRLSIL.

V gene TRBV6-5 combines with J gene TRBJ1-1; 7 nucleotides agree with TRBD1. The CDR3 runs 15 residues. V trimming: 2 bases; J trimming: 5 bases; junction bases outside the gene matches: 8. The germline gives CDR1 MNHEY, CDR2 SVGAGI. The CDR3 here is CASSYRKGALTEAFF. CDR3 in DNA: TGTGCCAGCAGTTACCGAAAGGGGGCGCTGACTGAAGCTTTCTTT.

The CDR3 DNA sequence: TGTGCCAGCTCACCACGAATGTCAGGGCCCTACAATGAGCAGTTCTTC. This sequence encodes CASSPRMSGPYNEQFF. This rearrangement joins TRBV18 to TRBJ2-1; perhaps TRBD1 as D (5 bases). Germline CDR1 is KGHSH and CDR2 is LQKENI. Trimming shortened V by 1 base and J by 2 bases, and 12 bases separated the two germline ends. This CDR3 has 16 residues.

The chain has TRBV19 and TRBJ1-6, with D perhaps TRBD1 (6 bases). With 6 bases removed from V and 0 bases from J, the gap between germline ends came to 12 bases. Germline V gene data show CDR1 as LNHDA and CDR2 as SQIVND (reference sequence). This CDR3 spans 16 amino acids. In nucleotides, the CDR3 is TGTGCCAGTAGAGGACAGTCAAGCTCCTATAATTCACCCCTCCACTTT. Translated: CASRGQSSSYNSPLHF.